A selection of T cell receptor beta chains follows, all from one sample in a study of graft-versus-host responses after intestinal transplantation. Their target antigens are unknown. TCRdb keeps only in-frame clones here, not all; method: immunoSEQ multiplex PCR. Of around 90,000 clones listed, around 93% are singletons. Sequenced here: unstimulated CD8+ T cells sorted from spleen or lymph node cells, sampled before transplant. The receptors here all came from a human donor who was the organ donor for an intestinal transplant. CDR3s include the opening cysteine and the closing phenylalanine or tryptophan. Size values are once, few and many counts, or a class for expanded clones, and some rows have none.

clone_size: -; cdr3_length: 13; v_call: TRBV4-2; j_call: TRBJ1-1; cdr3_aa: CASSQLGTPEAFF
clone_size: -; cdr3_length: 16; v_call: TRBV28; j_call: TRBJ1-1; cdr3_aa: CASTFLSGAPNTEAFF
clone_size: -; cdr3_length: 14; v_call: TRBV5-1; j_call: TRBJ2-5; cdr3_aa: CASSWTGTEETQYF
clone_size: -; cdr3_length: 14; v_call: TRBV7-6; j_call: TRBJ1-1; cdr3_aa: CASTGGAMNTEAFF
clone_size: -; cdr3_length: 16; v_call: TRBV13; j_call: TRBJ1-2; cdr3_aa: CASSLGLTGQGNGYTF
clone_size: -; cdr3_length: 14; v_call: TRBV6-5; j_call: TRBJ2-7; cdr3_aa: CASSYGQDSYEQYF
clone_size: -; cdr3_length: 15; v_call: TRBV9; j_call: TRBJ2-1; cdr3_aa: CASSVGGGRLNEQFF
clone_size: few; cdr3_length: 18; v_call: TRBV30; j_call: TRBJ2-6; cdr3_aa: CAWSDWGLGPFGANVLTF
clone_size: -; cdr3_length: 14; v_call: TRBV27; j_call: TRBJ2-1; cdr3_aa: CASSPGLATHEQFF
clone_size: -; cdr3_length: 19; v_call: TRBV23-1; j_call: TRBJ1-4; cdr3_aa: CASSQGAGTGQATNEKLFF
clone_size: -; cdr3_length: 16; v_call: TRBV19; j_call: TRBJ2-5; cdr3_aa: CASNHPFGGLGETQYF
clone_size: -; cdr3_length: 15; v_call: TRBV10-3; j_call: -; cdr3_aa: CAISDPAEGPYEQYF
clone_size: -; cdr3_length: 17; v_call: TRBV5-4; j_call: TRBJ2-1; cdr3_aa: CASSLTSLLFSYNEQFF
clone_size: -; cdr3_length: 14; v_call: TRBV10-3; j_call: TRBJ2-7; cdr3_aa: CAIGRSEDLYEQYF